This T cell receptor (beta chain) was recovered during a study of shared clonotypes between healthy human individuals. Across the whole study: Participating donors consisted of two women and a few men aged 18 to 49. Each donor had three CD4 naive, three CD4 memory, two CD8 naive and one CD8 memory plate.

The study drew all its donors from Caucasian adults living in Nashville, Tennessee. Sequenced by immunoSEQ multiplex PCR; TCRdb stores in-frame clones only, minus some. Counted here are millions of clones, 85% to 95% occurring once; the ten biggest clones make up approximately 0.13%. This CDR3 region has 13 residues. Germline V CDR1 and CDR2: MNHEY, SMNVEV (reference sequence). Deletions cut 6 bases from V and 5 bases from J, with 13 bases between. With respect to this clone: Its antigen is unknown.

The study, taken as a whole, reports: Sampling covered blood only; tissue repertoires likely differ.

V gene TRBV27 combines with J gene TRBJ2-5; maybe TRBD2 (6 bases). This receptor was taken from a man younger than 35 in good health. Sequencing was performed on naive CD4+ T cells sorted from blood. The subset: CD45RA+ positively selected. CDR3 sequence (DNA): TGTGCCAGCAGCCACGGGGAGGACGAGACCCAGTACTTC. Translation gives CASSHGEDETQYF.